These 11 T cell receptor beta chains were all obtained from the same sample, sequenced in a study of cytomegalovirus exposure and HLA in healthy donors. With 60 Vbeta and 13 Jbeta primers, the PCR was carried out. The data were produced by immunoSEQ multiplex PCR, yet TCRdb's version contains in-frame clones alone and is incomplete. The sample consists of some 120,000 clones, 55% to 75% of them appearing once. Source material: PBMCs. The receptors shown here come from a woman in her thirties or forties in good health and CMV-seropositive.

J is TRBJ2-5 and V is TRBV2; 9 bases line up with TRBD1. Unmatched junction bases numbered 5, after V lost 6 bases and J lost 3 bases. Germline CDR1 and CDR2: SNHLY and FYNNEI. The CDR3 runs to 14 residues. The DNA of the CDR3 is TGTGCCAGCAGCCTCACAGGGGGCGAAGAGACCCAGTACTTC. Translated, it gives CASSLTGGEETQYF.

The V and J genes are TRBV2 and TRBJ1-2; D perhaps matches TRBD1 (5 bases). V was clipped by 6 bases and J by 8 bases, with 19 bases between them. Germline loops: CDR1 SNHLY, CDR2 FYNNEI. CDR3 length equals 14 residues. The CDR3 spells CASRIVIGVRGYTF. As DNA, the CDR3 is TGTGCCAGCAGGATTGTTATAGGGGTTCGGGGCTACACCTTC.

This clone was seen only a few times. The V gene is TRBV2, the J gene TRBJ2-3; 7 nucleotides agree with TRBD2. CDR3 length: 14 residues. V gave up 10 bases and J gave up 4 bases; unmatched junction bases: 11. Germline values: CDR1 SNHLY, CDR2 FYNNEI. The CDR3 nucleotides are TGTGCCACTGGGGGGGTTTTACTCCCAGATACGCAGTATTTT. Protein product: CATGGVLLPDTQYF.

The gene calls are TRBV4-3 and TRBJ2-1; 7 bases are shared with TRBD1. This CDR3 has 13 amino acids. Germline V gene lookup returns CDR1 LGHNA and CDR2 YSLEER. The junction had 7 bases not matched to a gene; V was cut back by 6 bases and J by 8 bases. The CDR3 nucleotides are TGCGCCAGCAGTCCCAGACAGGGCTATGAGCAGTTCTTC. Residues: CASSPRQGYEQFF.

This clone was counted a few times. The rearrangement uses TRBV9 and TRBJ1-4; 9 positions agree with TRBD1. Germline V gene data show CDR1 as SGDLS and CDR2 as YYNGEE. The CDR3 consists of 14 residues. The V and J ends lost 7 bases and 7 bases, in that order; junction bases with no gene match: 8. As DNA, the CDR3 is TGTGCCAGCGGAGGAGACAGGGGGTTTGAAAAACTGTTTTTT. It is translated as CASGGDRGFEKLFF.

DNA for the CDR3: TGTGCCAGCAGGGTGGACAGGGGAGAGTATGGCTACACCTTC. Its translation is CASRVDRGEYGYTF. The chain combines TRBV2 with TRBJ1-2, with 9 nucleotides matching TRBD1. Germline values: CDR1 SNHLY, CDR2 FYNNEI. Trimming at V came to 6 bases and at J to 5 bases, leaving 7 bases not matched to a gene. The CDR3 totals 14 residues.

The chain has TRBV19 and TRBJ1-5; D is perhaps TRBD1 (6 bases). Looked up from germline, CDR1 is LNHDA and CDR2 is SQIVND (reference sequence). This CDR3 region has 18 residues. V lost 7 bases to trimming and J lost 2 bases, with 24 bases between them. The CDR3 nucleotides read TGTGCCAGTACCCCCCAAGGCGGGGGCGAGCGGGGCAATCAGCCCCAGCATTTT. This translates into CASTPQGGGERGNQPQHF. The complete variable domain, with remaining parts taken from reference TRBV19 and TRBJ1-5, reads DGGITQSPKYLFRKEGQNVTLSCEQNLNHDAMYWYRQDPGQGLRLIYYSQIVNDFQKGDIAEGYSVSREKKESFPLTVTSAQKNPTAFYLCASTPQGGGERGNQPQHFGDGTRLSIL.

The V gene is TRBV6-5, the J gene TRBJ1-2; TRBD1 might be the D (6 bases). The CDR3 loop spans 14 amino acids. Germline loops: CDR1 MNHEY, CDR2 SVGAGI. Trimming took 2 bases from V and 4 from J, leaving 11 bases between them. CDR3 nucleotide sequence: TGTGCCAGCAGTTACGGACAGCCTCCCTATGGCTACACCTTC. This gives the protein CASSYGQPPYGYTF.

V is TRBV9 and J is TRBJ2-2; D may be TRBD2 (7 bases). Germline V gene data show CDR1 as SGDLS and CDR2 as YYNGEE. V dropped 2 bases and J dropped 3 bases, with 17 bases sitting between them. This CDR3 region has 17 residues. The CDR3 reads CASSVLQGGGYTGELFF. DNA of the CDR3: TGTGCCAGCAGCGTCCTACAGGGAGGGGGGTACACCGGGGAGCTGTTTTTT.

The chain employs TRBV12-5 and TRBJ2-7; perhaps TRBD2 as D (6 bases). V was cut by 5 bases and J by 5 bases, with 13 bases left in between. The CDR3 extends over 13 amino acids. Germline loops: CDR1 LGHNT, CDR2 FRNRAP. The CDR3 nucleotides read TGTGCTAGTGGTCCCCGGGGAGGCCACGAGCAGTACTTC. Protein: CASGPRGGHEQYF.

This clone was seen more than once but under ten times. The chain employs TRBV4-1 and TRBJ1-1, with D possibly matching TRBD1 (6 bases). CDR1 is MGHRA and CDR2 is YSYEKL in the germline V gene. V shed 4 bases and J shed 0 bases, with 9 bases lying between them. The CDR3 is 14 residues long. The chain's CDR3 is CASSRTDMNTEAFF. CDR3 DNA: TGCGCCAGCAGCCGGACAGACATGAACACTGAAGCTTTCTTT.